The TCR beta chain under discussion was sequenced for a study of regulatory T cells in long-lasting Graves disease. Looking at the study overall: Antithyroid drugs had been given to newly diagnosed Graves' patients for under 3 months.

Assembly of TCR beta libraries relied on iRepertoire HTBI primers together with Arm-PCR of CDR3 regions. In the authors' workflow: Analysis of the samples identified around 64 TRBV and more than eleven TRBJ segments. Using its own MiXCR run on the multiplex PCR reads, TCRdb lists one record per CDR3 protein. These V and J calls rely on TCRdb rather than the paper's analysis. This sample has hundreds of thousands of distinct CDR3 sequences, with under 20% found just once. The V end lost 6 bases, the J end lost 6 bases, and 9 bases lay between the germline ends. Germline CDR1 reads DFQATT; CDR2 reads SNEGSKA (reference sequence). There are 11 residues in the CDR3. This clonotype was counted ten times or more. Documented time point: newly diagnosed GD, antithyroid drugs for less than 3 months. Construction of the TCR library relied on RNA isolated from PBMCs. The same sample was also studied in work on T cells in Graves' hyperthyroidism and ophthalmopathy.

This clonotype originated in a woman aged 25 to 39 with Graves disease. The genes are TRBV20-1 and TRBJ2-1, with D uncertain. This material consisted of peripheral blood mononuclear cells (PBMCs), taken at new diagnosis, from a patient treated with antithyroid drugs. DNA for the CDR3: TGCAGTGCAGCTAGAGGCAATGAGCAGTTCTTC. This translates into CSAARGNEQFF.